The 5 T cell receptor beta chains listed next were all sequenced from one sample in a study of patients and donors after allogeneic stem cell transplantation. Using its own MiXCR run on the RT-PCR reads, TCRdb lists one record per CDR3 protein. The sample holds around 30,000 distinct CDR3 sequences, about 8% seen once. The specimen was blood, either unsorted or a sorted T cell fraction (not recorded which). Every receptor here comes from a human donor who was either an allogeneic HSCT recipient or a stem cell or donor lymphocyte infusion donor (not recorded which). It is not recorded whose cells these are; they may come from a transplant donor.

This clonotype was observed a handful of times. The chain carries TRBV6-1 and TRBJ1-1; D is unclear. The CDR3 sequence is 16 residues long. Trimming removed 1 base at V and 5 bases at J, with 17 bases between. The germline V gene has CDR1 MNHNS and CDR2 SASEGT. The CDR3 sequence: CASSEDLGFAHTEAFF. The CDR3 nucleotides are TGTGCCAGCAGTGAAGATTTGGGTTTTGCCCATACTGAAGCTTTCTTT.

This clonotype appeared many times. The CDR3 DNA sequence: TGTGCCAGCAGCCAAGCGCAGACGACTAACTATGGCTACACCTTC. This gives the protein CASSQAQTTNYGYTF. This sequence joins TRBV3-1 and TRBJ1-2; D unresolved. Germline V gene lookup returns CDR1 LGHDT and CDR2 YNNKEL (reference sequence). The V end was cut by 1 base, the J end by 0 bases, with 9 bases between. This CDR3 is built from 15 residues.

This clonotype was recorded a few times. CDR3 bases: TGTGCCAGCACCAAAATGCCACAGGGAAGCTACGAGCAGTACTTC. Protein: CASTKMPQGSYEQYF. V is TRBV28 and J is TRBJ2-7, with a weak D call TRBD1 (6 bases). This CDR3 spans 15 amino acids. CDR1 is MDHEN, CDR2 SYDVKM, per germline. Trimming removed 7 bases at V and 3 bases at J, with 19 bases between.

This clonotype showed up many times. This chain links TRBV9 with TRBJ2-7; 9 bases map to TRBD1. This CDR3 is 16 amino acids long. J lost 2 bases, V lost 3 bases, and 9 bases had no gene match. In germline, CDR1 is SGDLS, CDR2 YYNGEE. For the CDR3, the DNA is TGTGCCAGCAGCGCCACCTTCGGGACAGGGCCCTACGAGCAGTACTTC. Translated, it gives CASSATFGTGPYEQYF.

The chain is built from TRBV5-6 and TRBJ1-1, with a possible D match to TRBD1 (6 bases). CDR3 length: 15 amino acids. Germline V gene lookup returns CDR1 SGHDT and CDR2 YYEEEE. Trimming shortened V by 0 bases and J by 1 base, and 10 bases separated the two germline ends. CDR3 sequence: CASSLVGGRNTEAFF. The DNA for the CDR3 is TGTGCCAGCAGCTTGGTTGGGGGGCGGAACACTGAAGCTTTCTTT.